This T cell receptor (beta chain) stems from a study of regulatory T cells in long-lasting Graves disease. Findings and limits, study-wide: There was favoring of TRBV28, TRBJ1-2 and TRBJ2-5 in persistent disease.

This clonotype was seen many times. The antigen remains unidentified. Time point given: newly diagnosed GD, antithyroid drugs for less than 3 months. The TCR library was made from RNA extracted from PBMCs. In Xi'an, China, an endocrinology department was the source of patients. Arm-PCR with iRepertoire HTBI primers amplified the CDR3 regions for these TCR beta libraries. MiXCR, run by TCRdb on the multiplex PCR reads, gives a single entry per CDR3 protein. This sample has over 400,000 distinct CDR3 sequences, with 11% to 15% found just once. The CDR3 consists of 11 residues. V lost 3 bases and J lost 1, with 1 base in between. Another study also made use of these data, one on T cells in Graves' hyperthyroidism and ophthalmopathy. That work adds: Appearing also in blood were most of the thyroid clonotypes expanded above 0.001.

The TCR comes from a woman in her fifties or sixties with Graves disease. Sequences were derived from peripheral blood mononuclear cells (PBMCs), sampled at new diagnosis, from a patient treated with antithyroid drugs. V usage is TRBV12-3 or TRBV12-4 and J usage is TRBJ2-7; D is undetermined. The CDR3 here is CASSFSYEQYF. The CDR3 coding sequence is TGTGCCAGCAGTTTTTCCTACGAGCAGTACTTC.